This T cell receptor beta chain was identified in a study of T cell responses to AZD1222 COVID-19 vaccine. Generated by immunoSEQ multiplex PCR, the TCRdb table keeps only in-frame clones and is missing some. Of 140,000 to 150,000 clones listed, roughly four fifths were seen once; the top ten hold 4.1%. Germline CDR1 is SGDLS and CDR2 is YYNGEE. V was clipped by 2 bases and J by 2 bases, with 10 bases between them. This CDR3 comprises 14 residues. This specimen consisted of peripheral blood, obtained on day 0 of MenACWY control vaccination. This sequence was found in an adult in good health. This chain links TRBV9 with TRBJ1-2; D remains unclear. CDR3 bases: TGTGCCAGCAGCGTTTCAGGCCCGAACTATGGCTACACCTTC. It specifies CASSVSGPNYGYTF.